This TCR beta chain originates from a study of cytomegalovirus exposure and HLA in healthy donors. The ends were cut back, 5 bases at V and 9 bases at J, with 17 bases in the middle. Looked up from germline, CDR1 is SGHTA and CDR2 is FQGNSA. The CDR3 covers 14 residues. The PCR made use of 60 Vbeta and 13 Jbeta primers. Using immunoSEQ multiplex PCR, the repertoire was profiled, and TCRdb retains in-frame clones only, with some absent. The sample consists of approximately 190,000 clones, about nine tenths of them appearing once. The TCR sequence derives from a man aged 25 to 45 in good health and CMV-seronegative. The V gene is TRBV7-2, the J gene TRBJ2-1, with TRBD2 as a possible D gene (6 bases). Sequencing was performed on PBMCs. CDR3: CASSPVSSGIEQFF. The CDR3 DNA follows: TGTGCCAGCAGCCCCGTCAGTAGCGGCATTGAGCAGTTCTTC.